This paragraph covers one TCR beta chain sequence. The germline V gene has CDR1 SGDLS and CDR2 YYNGEE. V was clipped by 0 bases and J by 1 base; unmatched bases: 7. This CDR3 comprises 17 residues. Libraries were prepared by immunoSEQ multiplex PCR; TCRdb keeps only in-frame clonotypes and omits some of them. The table records approximately 130,000 clones, over 90% of them present only once. This specimen comes from a study of T cell responses to AZD1222 COVID-19 vaccine. This chain connects TRBV9 to TRBJ2-3, with 8 bases matching TRBD1. The TCR originated in an adult in good health. Here the sequenced sample was peripheral blood, taken on day 0 of AZD1222 vaccination. In nucleotides, the CDR3 is TGTGCCAGCAGCGTAGGGGTCAGGGGGCTTGGCACAGATACGCAGTATTTT. This translates into CASSVGVRGLGTDTQYF.